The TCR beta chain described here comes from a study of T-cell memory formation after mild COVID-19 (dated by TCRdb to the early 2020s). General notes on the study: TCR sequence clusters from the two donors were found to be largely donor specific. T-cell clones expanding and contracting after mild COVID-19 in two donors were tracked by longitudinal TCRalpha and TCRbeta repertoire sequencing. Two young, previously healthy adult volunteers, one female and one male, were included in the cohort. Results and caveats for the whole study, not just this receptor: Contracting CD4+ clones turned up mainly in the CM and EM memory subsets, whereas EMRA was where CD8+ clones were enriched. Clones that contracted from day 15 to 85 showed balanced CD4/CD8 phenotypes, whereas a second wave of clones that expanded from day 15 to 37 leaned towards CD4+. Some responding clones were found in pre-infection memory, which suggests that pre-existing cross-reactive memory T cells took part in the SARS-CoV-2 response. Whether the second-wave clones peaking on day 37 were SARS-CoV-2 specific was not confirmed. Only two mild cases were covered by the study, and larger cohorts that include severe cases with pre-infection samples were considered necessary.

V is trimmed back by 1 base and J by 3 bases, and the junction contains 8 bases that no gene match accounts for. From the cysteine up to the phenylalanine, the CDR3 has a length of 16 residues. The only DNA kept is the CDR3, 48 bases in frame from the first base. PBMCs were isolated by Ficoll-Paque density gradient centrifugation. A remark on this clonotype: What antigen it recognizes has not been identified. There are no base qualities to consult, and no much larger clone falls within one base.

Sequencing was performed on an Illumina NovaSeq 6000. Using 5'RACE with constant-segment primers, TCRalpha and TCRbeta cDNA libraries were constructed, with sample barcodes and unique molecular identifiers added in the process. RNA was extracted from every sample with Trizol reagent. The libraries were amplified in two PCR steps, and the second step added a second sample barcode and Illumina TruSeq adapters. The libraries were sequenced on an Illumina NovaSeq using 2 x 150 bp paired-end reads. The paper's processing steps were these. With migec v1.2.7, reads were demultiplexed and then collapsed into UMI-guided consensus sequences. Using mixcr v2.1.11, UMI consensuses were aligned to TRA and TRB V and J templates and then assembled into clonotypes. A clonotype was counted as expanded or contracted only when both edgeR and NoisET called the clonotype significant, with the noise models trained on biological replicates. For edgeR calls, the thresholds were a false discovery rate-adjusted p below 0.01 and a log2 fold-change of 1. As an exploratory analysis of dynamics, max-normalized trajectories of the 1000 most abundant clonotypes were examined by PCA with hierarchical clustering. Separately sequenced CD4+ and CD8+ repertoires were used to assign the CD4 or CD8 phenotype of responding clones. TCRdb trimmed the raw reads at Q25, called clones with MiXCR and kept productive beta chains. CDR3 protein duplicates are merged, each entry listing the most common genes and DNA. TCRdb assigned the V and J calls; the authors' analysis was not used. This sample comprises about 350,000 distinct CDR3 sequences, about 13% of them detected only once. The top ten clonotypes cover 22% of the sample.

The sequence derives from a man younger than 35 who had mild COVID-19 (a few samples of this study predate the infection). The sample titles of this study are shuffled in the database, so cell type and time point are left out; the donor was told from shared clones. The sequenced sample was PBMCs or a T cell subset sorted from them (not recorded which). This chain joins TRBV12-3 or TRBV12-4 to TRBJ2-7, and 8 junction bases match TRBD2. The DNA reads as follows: TGTGCCAGCAGTTTAGAAGCGGGGCTAGCGGGCTACGAGCAGTACTTC. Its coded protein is CASSLEAGLAGYEQYF.